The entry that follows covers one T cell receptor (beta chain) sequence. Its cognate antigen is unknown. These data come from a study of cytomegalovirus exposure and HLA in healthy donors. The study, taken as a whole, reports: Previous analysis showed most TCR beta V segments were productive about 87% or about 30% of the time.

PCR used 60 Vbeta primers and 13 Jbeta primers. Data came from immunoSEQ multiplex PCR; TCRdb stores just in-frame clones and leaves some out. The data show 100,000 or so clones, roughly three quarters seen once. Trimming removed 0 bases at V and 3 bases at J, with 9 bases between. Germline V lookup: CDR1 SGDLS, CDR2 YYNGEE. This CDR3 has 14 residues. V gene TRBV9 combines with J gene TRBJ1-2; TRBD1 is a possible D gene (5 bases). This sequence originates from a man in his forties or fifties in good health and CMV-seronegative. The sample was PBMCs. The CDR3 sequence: CASSVAQAHYGYTF. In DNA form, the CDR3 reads TGTGCCAGCAGCGTAGCACAGGCTCACTATGGCTACACCTTC. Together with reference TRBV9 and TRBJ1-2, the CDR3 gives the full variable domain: DSGVTQTPKHLITATGQRVTLRCSPRSGDLSVYWYQQSLDQGLQFLIQYYNGEERAKGNILERFSAQQFPDLHSELNLSSLELGDSALYFCASSVAQAHYGYTFGSGTRLTVV.